These T cell receptor beta chains were read from a single sample in a study of regulatory T cells in long-lasting Graves disease. MiXCR was run by TCRdb on the multiplex PCR reads, yielding one entry per CDR3 protein. The sample includes 450,000 to 600,000 distinct CDR3 sequences, less than 15% of them seen just once. These data were also filed under a second study, of T cells in Graves' hyperthyroidism and ophthalmopathy.

The input for sequencing was peripheral blood mononuclear cells (PBMCs), taken at new diagnosis, from a patient treated with antithyroid drugs. Receptors originate from a young man with Graves disease. Both conserved end residues are part of each CDR3. Fields, in order: V gene, D gene, J gene, clone size, CDR3 DNA, CDR3 protein. A D gene is named only where the DNA matches it firmly. Size values are once, few and many counts, or a class for expanded clones, and some rows have none.

v_gene: TRBV18
d_gene: .
j_gene: TRBJ1-2
abundance: .
CDR3nt: TGTGCCAGCTCACCAATAGGGCAGAACTATGGCTACACCTTC
CDR3aa: CASSPIGQNYGYTF

v_gene: TRBV10-3
d_gene: TRBD2
j_gene: TRBJ2-7
abundance: many
CDR3nt: TGTGCCATCAGTGCTGGGCTAGCGGGAATTTACGAGCAGTACTTC
CDR3aa: CAISAGLAGIYEQYF

v_gene: TRBV12-3/TRBV12-4
d_gene: TRBD1
j_gene: TRBJ2-7
abundance: few
CDR3nt: TGTGCCAGCAGCGACAGGGGGCTCTACGAGCAGTACTTC
CDR3aa: CASSDRGLYEQYF

v_gene: TRBV27
d_gene: TRBD2
j_gene: TRBJ2-2
abundance: .
CDR3nt: TGTGCCAGCCCCAGCGGGGGCTTCAACACCGGGGAGCTGTTTTTT
CDR3aa: CASPSGGFNTGELFF

v_gene: TRBV12-3/TRBV12-4
d_gene: TRBD1
j_gene: TRBJ2-7
abundance: many
CDR3nt: TGTGCCAGCAGTTTTTTCGGACAGGGGGTCGAGCAGTACTTC
CDR3aa: CASSFFGQGVEQYF

v_gene: TRBV11-2
d_gene: .
j_gene: TRBJ2-5
abundance: many
CDR3nt: TGTGCCAGCAGCTTAGCCCGCCAAGAGACCCAGTACTTC
CDR3aa: CASSLARQETQYF

v_gene: TRBV20-1
d_gene: TRBD2
j_gene: TRBJ2-1
abundance: many
CDR3nt: TGCAGTGCTAGAGAGTGGGGACTAGCGGGGGCTAATGAGCAGTTCTTC
CDR3aa: CSAREWGLAGANEQFF

v_gene: TRBV3-1
d_gene: TRBD1
j_gene: TRBJ2-5
abundance: many
CDR3nt: TGTGCCAGCGTGGACAGGGGGACAGAGACCCAGTACTTC
CDR3aa: CASVDRGTETQYF

v_gene: TRBV15
d_gene: .
j_gene: TRBJ1-3
abundance: .
CDR3nt: TGTGCCACCAGCAGAGATCTTCGGGCGCCCAGGGGAAGGTCAGGAAACACCATATATTTT
CDR3aa: CATSRDLRAPRGRSGNTIYF

v_gene: TRBV6-1
d_gene: TRBD1
j_gene: TRBJ1-5
abundance: many
CDR3nt: TGTGCCAGCAGTAAAACAGGGGGCGCAGGTCTTCAGCCCCAGCATTTT
CDR3aa: CASSKTGGAGLQPQHF

v_gene: TRBV6-1
d_gene: .
j_gene: TRBJ1-2
abundance: many
CDR3nt: TGTGCCAGCTCGTTTACTCGACCCCTAGCTAACTATGGCTACACCTTC
CDR3aa: CASSFTRPLANYGYTF

v_gene: TRBV11-1
d_gene: TRBD2
j_gene: TRBJ2-3
abundance: many
CDR3nt: TGTGCCAGCAGCTCGGGACTAGCGGGAAATACAGGCACAGATACGCAGTATTTT
CDR3aa: CASSSGLAGNTGTDTQYF

v_gene: TRBV13
d_gene: TRBD1
j_gene: TRBJ1-2
abundance: few
CDR3nt: TGTGCCAGCAGTACTAGACAGGGGATCTATGGCTACACCTTC
CDR3aa: CASSTRQGIYGYTF

v_gene: TRBV29-1
d_gene: TRBD1
j_gene: TRBJ1-2
abundance: few
CDR3nt: TGCAGCGTTGCCGGACAGGGGGCAGATGGCTACACCTTC
CDR3aa: CSVAGQGADGYTF

v_gene: TRBV27
d_gene: TRBD1
j_gene: TRBJ2-7
abundance: many
CDR3nt: TGTGCCAGCTGGAGTACAAGGACAGGGCGCTACGAGCAGTACTTC
CDR3aa: CASWSTRTGRYEQYF

v_gene: TRBV5-1
d_gene: TRBD1
j_gene: TRBJ1-3
abundance: .
CDR3nt: TGCGCCAGCAGCTTGGAAGGGACAGCTGGAAACACCATATATTTT
CDR3aa: CASSLEGTAGNTIYF

v_gene: TRBV12-3/TRBV12-4
d_gene: .
j_gene: TRBJ2-1
abundance: many
CDR3nt: TGTGCCAGCAGTTTAGCCGTCACCGACTACAATGAGCAGTTCTTC
CDR3aa: CASSLAVTDYNEQFF

v_gene: TRBV29-1
d_gene: .
j_gene: TRBJ1-1
abundance: few
CDR3nt: TGCAGCGTTGCCCAGGCTGAAGCTTTCTTT
CDR3aa: CSVAQAEAFF

v_gene: TRBV6-1
d_gene: .
j_gene: TRBJ1-2
abundance: .
CDR3nt: TGTGCCAGCAGTCTTGACACACACTATGGCTACACCTTC
CDR3aa: CASSLDTHYGYTF

v_gene: TRBV27
d_gene: .
j_gene: TRBJ2-2
abundance: .
CDR3nt: TGTGCCAGCAGTTCCTGGGGTCGTCCCAGGCAGGTAATCGGGGAGCTGTTTTTT
CDR3aa: CASSSWGRPRQVIGELFF

v_gene: TRBV29-1
d_gene: TRBD1
j_gene: TRBJ1-1
abundance: .
CDR3nt: TGCAGCGTTGGTGAGGGGGCGCTTGACACTGAAGCTTTCTTT
CDR3aa: CSVGEGALDTEAFF

v_gene: TRBV2
d_gene: TRBD2
j_gene: TRBJ2-6
abundance: few
CDR3nt: TGTGCCGGGACTAGCGGGACGGGTGGGGCCAACGTCCTGACTTTC
CDR3aa: CAGTSGTGGANVLTF

v_gene: TRBV20-1
d_gene: TRBD2
j_gene: TRBJ2-7
abundance: many
CDR3nt: TGCAGTGCCCCCTCGGCGGGGGAGAGCTCCTACGAGCAGTACTTC
CDR3aa: CSAPSAGESSYEQYF

v_gene: TRBV7-2
d_gene: .
j_gene: TRBJ2-1
abundance: few
CDR3nt: TGTGCCAGCAGCCCCGCCCCTTATTCTTACAATGAGCAGTTCTTC
CDR3aa: CASSPAPYSYNEQFF